The entry below describes one T cell receptor beta chain. This clonotype was picked up a small number of times. No antigen is known for it. Base quality data are lacking; no much larger clone is found one base away. Every donor was a healthy Caucasian. Three pairs of female monozygotic twins, all aged 18 to 29 years, made up the twin cohort. Peripheral blood mononuclear cells were used as the source from which RNA for TCR libraries was isolated. The library was prepared using 5' RACE. TCRdb shows the sequencer as Illumina HiSeq 2000. Template switching introduced a universal primer binding site; the final cDNA contained a unique molecular identifier, enabling accurate counting of TCR cDNA molecules. Specific primers in the conserved constant-segment region were used to synthesize first-strand cDNA for the TCR alpha and beta chains. To control for contamination, every cDNA library was double barcoded, receiving both a SMART-Mk sample barcode and Illumina barcodes. TruSeq adapter sequences along with Illumina sample barcodes were introduced in two successive PCR steps. The Illumina HiSeq platform was used with custom primers to sequence TCR alpha and beta cDNA libraries. The study's processing was this. Raw reads were processed with MiGEC to extract unique molecular identifiers, and MiXCR was used to determine CDR3 positions. Recombination models were inferred per individual with the repgenHMM and IGoR tools using an EM algorithm. The analysis of shared clonotypes was done with the tcR package in R, with sharing normalized by the product of cloneset sizes. To study raw recombination without the effects of thymic and clonal selection, out-of-frame nonproductive sequences were analyzed. TCRdb reanalyzed the raw reads on its own, using fastp at Q25 for trimming and MiXCR for clone calling, and kept in-frame beta chains. Each CDR3 protein appears once, grouped with its most common genes and DNA. None of the V and J calls come from the authors' own analysis; TCRdb made them. The sample data list roughly 770,000 distinct CDR3 sequences, and over 15% of these were observed just once. Around 13% of the sample lies in the top ten.

The germline V gene yields MGHRA for CDR1 and YSYEKL for CDR2. From V the trimming removes 0 bases and from J it removes 2 bases, while the gene matches leave 6 bases of the junction unaccounted for. CDR3 length: 16 amino acids, cysteine to phenylalanine. Here the CDR3 DNA is all that survives: 48 bases in frame from base 1. The sample belongs to a study of identical twins (dated by TCRdb to the mid-2010s). Regarding the research as a whole: To test whether fetal clonotypes persist, this study deep-sequenced TCR alpha and beta repertoires from monozygotic twins, from unrelated adults of various ages, and from cord blood. Replicate twin experiments were performed at different times using different library preparation protocols to rule out contamination. What the study reported, not specific to this receptor: In beta out-of-frame sequences, excess twin sharing was weaker, because having fewer shared sequences lowered the signal-to-noise ratio. In monozygotic twins, out-of-frame TCR alpha sharing was systematically underestimated by recombination models, although the models agreed with sharing between unrelated individuals. Abundant cord blood beta clonotypes carried fewer insertions; young adult naive repertoires showed a weaker similar trend, while memory repertoires showed none. Conclusions relied on cross-sectional statistical analysis, since the same donors could not be followed over many years. Zero-insertion analyses could be partly confounded by invariant T cells such as MAIT and iNKT, though diverse VJ usage argued against such confounding for most clonotypes. Out-of-frame TCR alpha sequences shared between twins showed an excess of low generation-probability sequences compared with coincidental sharing between unrelated individuals.

These same records also appear under a second study, on T cells expressing NK-cell markers. Per that second paper: Three sorted T-cell subsets (CD3+CD56+NKG2C+, CD3+CD56+NKG2C- and CD3+CD56-NKG2C+) from under ten donors had their TCR beta-chain repertoires profiled. Seven of the eight sequenced donors were HCMV-seropositive and one was HCMV-seronegative. In several experiments an anti-gammadeltaTCR antibody was added to restrict sorting to alphabetaTCR-expressing T cells. For roughly six donors, the dominant CD3+CD56+NKG2C+ clonotypes were among the top 10 CD8+ clonotypes and accounted for about 1.0-7.5% of CD8+ T cells. Those dominant clonotypes were again the most abundant among CD3+CD56-NKG2C+ cells in a few donors, at roughly 25-60.1%. Whether the expanded NKG2C-expressing T cell clones were specific for HCMV antigens remained unclear. Randomly selected healthy volunteers, three men and five women, were used as the eight sequenced donors. HCMV serostatus was determined by detecting HCMV-specific IgG in serum with a commercial ELISA kit. Bulk peripheral blood T-cell repertoires were additionally sequenced from unsorted PBMC for six donors. MIGEC was used to demultiplex reads and group the reads by UMI, and MiTCR was used to assemble and quantify clonotypes. To exclude erroneous sequences, only TCR cDNA sequences supported by at least two reads were retained. The tcR package was used for downstream repertoire analysis, and clonotypes were matched between fractions using CDR3 nucleotide sequence together with V segment. Antigen specificity was annotated against VDJdb with VDJmatch, allowing one amino acid substitution in CDR3.

This sequence uses TRBV4-1 and TRBJ2-7; TRBD1 aligns with 8 central bases. This clonotype was obtained from a woman aged 18-29 years in good health. The sequencing sample was made of PBMCs. The CDR3 region reads CASSQDPRQGTYEQYF. The DNA is TGCGCCAGCAGCCAAGATCCGCGACAGGGGACCTACGAGCAGTACTTC.